This is a list of T cell receptor beta chains from one sample in a study of T cell responses to AZD1222 COVID-19 vaccine. Clones were read by immunoSEQ multiplex PCR, and TCRdb kept only the in-frame ones, dropping some. The sample holds around 150,000 clones; roughly nine tenths are singletons and the top ten take 1% to 1.5%. The specimen was peripheral blood, collected 28 days after the second AZD1222 dose. Receptors originate from an adult who received the AZD1222 COVID-19 vaccine. Both conserved end residues are part of each CDR3. The D gene is left open where the match is weak. Clone size appears in some rows only: once, few, many, or a class for an expanded clone.

cdr3_nt cdr3_aa j_call clone_size v_call d_call
TGTGCCAGCAGCTTACAGGGAGACATTCAGTACTTC CASSLQGDIQYF TRBJ2-4 NA TRBV7-2 NA
TGTGCCAGCGTCAAAGGGGAAAAACTGTTTTTT CASVKGEKLFF TRBJ1-4 NA TRBV2 NA
TGTGCCAGCAGCTCTCAAGGGGGTGGGGGCACTGAAGCTTTCTTT CASSSQGGGGTEAFF TRBJ1-1 NA TRBV7-9 NA
TGCAGCGTACAGGGTACCTACAATGAGCAGTTCTTC CSVQGTYNEQFF TRBJ2-1 NA TRBV29-1 NA
TGTGCCAGCAGTTTATACCAGAGAGCAACTAATGAAAAACTGTTTTTT CASSLYQRATNEKLFF TRBJ1-4 NA TRBV28 NA
TGTGCCATCAGGGGGGAGAACAATTCACCCCTCCACTTT CAIRGENNSPLHF TRBJ1-6 once TRBV10-3 NA
TGTGCTAGTGGTTTGTTCCCCGGCGGGAGCTCCTACAATGAGCAGTTCTTC CASGLFPGGSSYNEQFF TRBJ2-1 NA TRBV12-5 TRBD2
TGTGCCAGCAGCACCCGCCAGCCGGGGAGCTCCTACAATGAGCAGTTCTTC CASSTRQPGSSYNEQFF TRBJ2-1 NA TRBV7-3 NA
TGTGCCAGCAGACGGGGACAGGGTAGCTCCTACGAGCAGTACTTC CASRRGQGSSYEQYF TRBJ2-7 NA TRBV6-5 TRBD1
TGTGCCAGCAGCTTCCCACGGGTACAAGAGACCCAGTACTTC CASSFPRVQETQYF TRBJ2-5 NA TRBV7-2 NA
TGTGCCAGCAGCAACACCGGGACCGCCATCGGGACCCAGTACTTC CASSNTGTAIGTQYF TRBJ2-5 once TRBV7-9 NA
TGTGCCAGCAGTATACAGGGAGGCGGGGAGCTGTTTTTT CASSIQGGGELFF TRBJ2-2 NA TRBV27 NA
TGTGCCACCAGTGATTTTGGGACTAGCGGGAGGATTGAGCAGTTCTTC CATSDFGTSGRIEQFF TRBJ2-1 NA TRBV24-1 TRBD2
TGTGCCAGCAGCTGGAGGACGTCCGGGGAGCTGTTTTTT CASSWRTSGELFF TRBJ2-2 NA TRBV7-9 NA
TGTGCCATCAGCCTCTCAGGGGAGGATCAGCCCCAGCATTTT CAISLSGEDQPQHF TRBJ1-5 NA TRBV10-3 NA
TGCAGTCTGCAAGCTGAAAAACTGTTTTTT CSLQAEKLFF TRBJ1-4 NA TRBV20-1 NA
TGTGCCAGCAGCTTTGGCAGGGCTACCGGGGAGCTGTTTTTT CASSFGRATGELFF TRBJ2-2 NA TRBV5-7 NA
TGTGCCAGTAGTAAAGTGACATCTAGCGGGAGGGCCCGTCGAGACGAGCAGTACTTC CASSKVTSSGRARRDEQYF TRBJ2-7 NA TRBV19 TRBD2
TGTGCCAGCAGCGTAGCTGGGACCCACGAGCAGTACTTC CASSVAGTHEQYF TRBJ2-7 NA TRBV9 NA
TGTGCCACCCGCGGCGGGACCTCTGGAAACACCATATATTTT CATRGGTSGNTIYF TRBJ1-3 NA TRBV28 NA
TGTGCCAGCAGTACTGACAGATCTCAGCCCCAGCATTTT CASSTDRSQPQHF TRBJ1-5 NA TRBV2 NA
TGTGCCAGCAGTATACCCCCCGGGAGCGGGGGCTACGAGCAGTACTTC CASSIPPGSGGYEQYF TRBJ2-7 NA TRBV6-2/TRBV6-3 TRBD2
TGCGCCAGCAGCCCTACTCCGGGACCCATGAACACTGAAGCTTTCTTT CASSPTPGPMNTEAFF TRBJ1-1 NA TRBV4-3 NA
TGTGCCAGCAGCGGCGACCTACCCCCCTACGAGCAGTACTTC CASSGDLPPYEQYF TRBJ2-7 NA TRBV6-2/TRBV6-3 NA
TGTGCCAGCAGCGTAGACGGAGGTTATGGCTACACCTTC CASSVDGGYGYTF TRBJ1-2 NA TRBV9 NA
TGTGCCAGCAGCTTAAGACAAACAGATACGCAGTATTTT CASSLRQTDTQYF TRBJ2-3 NA TRBV7-7 NA
TGTGCCAGCAGCTTGTCGACAGGGTTCCATGAGCAGTTCTTC CASSLSTGFHEQFF TRBJ2-1 NA TRBV5-5 TRBD1
TGTGCCAGCAGGGTAGCGGGGAAAATCGCCGGGGAGCTGTTTTTT CASRVAGKIAGELFF TRBJ2-2 NA TRBV7-2 TRBD2
TGTGCCACCAGCAGAGATCCCAGCGGGATCGATTTCTTC CATSRDPSGIDFF TRBJ2-7 NA TRBV15 TRBD2
TGTGCCAGCAGTAAGAGGACTAATGAAAAACTGTTTTTT CASSKRTNEKLFF TRBJ1-4 NA TRBV27 NA
TGTGCCAGCAGCTTAAGGAAGGCTAGCGGTCTTACGAACACCGGGGAGCTGTTTTTT CASSLRKASGLTNTGELFF TRBJ2-2 NA TRBV7-2 TRBD2